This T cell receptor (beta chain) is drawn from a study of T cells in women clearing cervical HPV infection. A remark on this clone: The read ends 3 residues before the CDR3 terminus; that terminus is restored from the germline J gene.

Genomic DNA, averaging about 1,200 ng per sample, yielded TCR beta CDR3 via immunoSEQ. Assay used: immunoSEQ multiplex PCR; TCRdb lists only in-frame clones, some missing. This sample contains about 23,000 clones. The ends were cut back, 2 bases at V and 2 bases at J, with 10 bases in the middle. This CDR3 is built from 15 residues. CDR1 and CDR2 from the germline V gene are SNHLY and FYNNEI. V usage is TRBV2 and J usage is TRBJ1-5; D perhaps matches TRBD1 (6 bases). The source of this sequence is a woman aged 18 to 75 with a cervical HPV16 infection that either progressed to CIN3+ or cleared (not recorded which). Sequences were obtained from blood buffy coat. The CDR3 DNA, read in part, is TGTGCCAGCAGTGAATCGGCAGGGGGCAATCAGCCC. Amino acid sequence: CASSESAGGNQP. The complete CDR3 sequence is CASSESAGGNQPQHF.